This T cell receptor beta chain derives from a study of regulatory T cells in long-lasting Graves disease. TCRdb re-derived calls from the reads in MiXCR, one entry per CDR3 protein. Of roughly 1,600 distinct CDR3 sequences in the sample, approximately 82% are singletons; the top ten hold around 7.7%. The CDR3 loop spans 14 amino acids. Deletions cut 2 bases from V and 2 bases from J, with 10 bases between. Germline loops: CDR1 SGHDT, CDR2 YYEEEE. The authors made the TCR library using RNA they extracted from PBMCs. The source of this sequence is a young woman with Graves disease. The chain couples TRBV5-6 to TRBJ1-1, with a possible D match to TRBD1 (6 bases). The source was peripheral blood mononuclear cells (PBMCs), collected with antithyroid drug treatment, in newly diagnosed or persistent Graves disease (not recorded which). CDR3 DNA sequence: TGTGCCAGCAGCTTCGGGACACCTAACACTGAAGCTTTCTTT. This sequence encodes CASSFGTPNTEAFF.